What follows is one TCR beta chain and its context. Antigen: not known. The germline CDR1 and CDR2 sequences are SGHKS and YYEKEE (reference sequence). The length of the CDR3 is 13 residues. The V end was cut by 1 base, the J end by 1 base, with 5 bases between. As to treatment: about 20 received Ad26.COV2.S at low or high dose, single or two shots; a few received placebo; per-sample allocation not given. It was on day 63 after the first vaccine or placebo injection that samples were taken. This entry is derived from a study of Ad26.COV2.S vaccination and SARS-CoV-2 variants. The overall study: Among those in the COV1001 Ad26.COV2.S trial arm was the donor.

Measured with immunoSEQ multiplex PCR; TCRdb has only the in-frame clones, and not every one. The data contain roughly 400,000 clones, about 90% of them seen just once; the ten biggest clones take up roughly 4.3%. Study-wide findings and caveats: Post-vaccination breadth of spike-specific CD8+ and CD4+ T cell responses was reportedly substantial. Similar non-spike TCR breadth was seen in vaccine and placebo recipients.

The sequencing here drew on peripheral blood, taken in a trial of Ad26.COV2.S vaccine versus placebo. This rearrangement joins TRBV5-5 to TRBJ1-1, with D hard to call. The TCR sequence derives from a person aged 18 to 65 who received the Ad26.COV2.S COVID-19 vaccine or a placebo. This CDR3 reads CASSLSRNTEAFF. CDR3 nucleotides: TGTGCCAGCAGCTTGTCGCGGAACACTGAAGCTTTCTTT.